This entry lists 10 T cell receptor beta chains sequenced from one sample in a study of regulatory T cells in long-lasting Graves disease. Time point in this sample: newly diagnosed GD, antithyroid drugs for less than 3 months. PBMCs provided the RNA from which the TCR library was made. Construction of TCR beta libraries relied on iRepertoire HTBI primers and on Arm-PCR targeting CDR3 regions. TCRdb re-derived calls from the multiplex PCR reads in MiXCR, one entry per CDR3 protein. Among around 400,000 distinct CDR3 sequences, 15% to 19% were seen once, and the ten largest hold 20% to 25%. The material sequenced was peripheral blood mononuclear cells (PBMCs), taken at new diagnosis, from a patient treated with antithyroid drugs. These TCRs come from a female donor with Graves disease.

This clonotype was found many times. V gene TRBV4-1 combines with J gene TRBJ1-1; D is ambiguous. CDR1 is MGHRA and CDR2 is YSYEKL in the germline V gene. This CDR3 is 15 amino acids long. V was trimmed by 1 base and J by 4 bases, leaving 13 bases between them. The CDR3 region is CASSQGAGVGTEAFF. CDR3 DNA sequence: TGCGCCAGCAGCCAAGGTGCCGGCGTAGGCACTGAAGCTTTCTTT.

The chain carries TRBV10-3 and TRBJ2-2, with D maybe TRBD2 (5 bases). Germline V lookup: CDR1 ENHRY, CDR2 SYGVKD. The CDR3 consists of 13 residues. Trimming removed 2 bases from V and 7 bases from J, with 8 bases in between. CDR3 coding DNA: TGTGCCATCAGTGAGCCGGAGGTCGGGGAGCTGTTTTTT. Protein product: CAISEPEVGELFF.

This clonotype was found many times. The CDR3: CAWRGGGRDTQYF. Here the CDR3 DNA reads TGTGCCTGGAGGGGAGGCGGCCGGGATACGCAGTATTTT. The chain recombines TRBV30 with TRBJ2-3; D perhaps matches TRBD2 (6 bases). V lost 3 bases, J lost 6 bases, and 13 bases lay in between. This CDR3 has 13 residues. Germline CDR1 reads GTSNPN; CDR2 reads SVGIG (reference sequence).

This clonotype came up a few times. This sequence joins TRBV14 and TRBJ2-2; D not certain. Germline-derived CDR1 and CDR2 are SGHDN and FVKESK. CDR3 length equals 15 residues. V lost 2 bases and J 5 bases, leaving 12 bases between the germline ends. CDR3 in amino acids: CASSQTRIMTGELFF. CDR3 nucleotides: TGTGCCAGCAGCCAAACGCGGATCATGACCGGGGAGCTGTTTTTT. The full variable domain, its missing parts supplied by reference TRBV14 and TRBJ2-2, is EAGVTQFPSHSVIEKGQTVTLRCDPISGHDNLYWYRRVMGKEIKFLLHFVKESKQDESGMPNNRFLAERTGGTYSTLKVQPAELEDSGVYFCASSQTRIMTGELFFGEGSRLTVL.

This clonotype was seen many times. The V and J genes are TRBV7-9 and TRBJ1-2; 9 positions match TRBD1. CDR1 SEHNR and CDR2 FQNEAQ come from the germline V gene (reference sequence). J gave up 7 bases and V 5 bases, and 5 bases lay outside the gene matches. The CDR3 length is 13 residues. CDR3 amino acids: CASSPDRGRGYTF. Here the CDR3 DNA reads TGTGCCAGCAGCCCGGACAGGGGCCGTGGCTACACCTTC.

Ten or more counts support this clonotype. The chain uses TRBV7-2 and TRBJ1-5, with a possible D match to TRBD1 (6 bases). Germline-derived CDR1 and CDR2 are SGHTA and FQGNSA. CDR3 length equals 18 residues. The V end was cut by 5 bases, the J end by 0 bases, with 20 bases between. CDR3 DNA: TGTGCCAGCAGCAGTCCGGGACACCCTGGGGGTAGCAATCAGCCCCAGCATTTT. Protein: CASSSPGHPGGSNQPQHF.

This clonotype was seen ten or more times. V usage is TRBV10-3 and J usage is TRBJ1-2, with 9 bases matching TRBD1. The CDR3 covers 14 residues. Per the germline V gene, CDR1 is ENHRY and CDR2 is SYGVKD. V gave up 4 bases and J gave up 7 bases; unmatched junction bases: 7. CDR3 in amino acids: CAISGTGGEGGYTF. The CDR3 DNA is TGTGCCATCAGTGGAACAGGGGGCGAGGGTGGCTACACCTTC.

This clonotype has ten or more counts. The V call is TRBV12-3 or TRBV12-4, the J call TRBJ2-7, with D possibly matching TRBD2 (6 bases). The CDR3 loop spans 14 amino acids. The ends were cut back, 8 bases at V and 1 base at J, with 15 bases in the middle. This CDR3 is CASVSGVGSYEQYF. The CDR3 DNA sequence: TGTGCCAGCGTTTCGGGGGTAGGGTCCTACGAGCAGTACTTC.

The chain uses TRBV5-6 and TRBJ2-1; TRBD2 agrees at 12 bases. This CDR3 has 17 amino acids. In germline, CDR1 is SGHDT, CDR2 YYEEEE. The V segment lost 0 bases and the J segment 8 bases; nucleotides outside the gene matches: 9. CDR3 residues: CASSLGASGRVWDEQFF. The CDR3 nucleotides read TGTGCCAGCAGCTTGGGGGCTAGCGGGAGGGTTTGGGATGAGCAGTTCTTC.

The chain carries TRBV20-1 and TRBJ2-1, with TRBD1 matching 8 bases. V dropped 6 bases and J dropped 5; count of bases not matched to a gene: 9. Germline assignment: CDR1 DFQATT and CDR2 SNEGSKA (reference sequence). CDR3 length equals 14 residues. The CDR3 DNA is TGCAGTGCGCCCCAGACAGGGGCCCACAATGAGCAGTTCTTC. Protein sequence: CSAPQTGAHNEQFF.